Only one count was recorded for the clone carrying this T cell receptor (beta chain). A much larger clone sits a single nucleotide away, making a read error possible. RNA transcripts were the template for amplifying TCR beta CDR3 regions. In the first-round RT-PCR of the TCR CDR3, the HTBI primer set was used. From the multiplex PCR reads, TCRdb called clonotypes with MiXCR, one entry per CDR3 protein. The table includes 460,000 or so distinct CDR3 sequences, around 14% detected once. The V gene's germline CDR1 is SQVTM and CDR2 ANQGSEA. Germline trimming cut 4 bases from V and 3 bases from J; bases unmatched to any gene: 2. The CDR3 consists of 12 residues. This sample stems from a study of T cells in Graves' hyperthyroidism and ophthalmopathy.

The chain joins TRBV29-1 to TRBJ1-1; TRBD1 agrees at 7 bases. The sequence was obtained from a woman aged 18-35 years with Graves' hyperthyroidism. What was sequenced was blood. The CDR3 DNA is TGCAGCGTTGGCAGGGGGGACACTGAAGCTTTCTTT. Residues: CSVGRGDTEAFF.